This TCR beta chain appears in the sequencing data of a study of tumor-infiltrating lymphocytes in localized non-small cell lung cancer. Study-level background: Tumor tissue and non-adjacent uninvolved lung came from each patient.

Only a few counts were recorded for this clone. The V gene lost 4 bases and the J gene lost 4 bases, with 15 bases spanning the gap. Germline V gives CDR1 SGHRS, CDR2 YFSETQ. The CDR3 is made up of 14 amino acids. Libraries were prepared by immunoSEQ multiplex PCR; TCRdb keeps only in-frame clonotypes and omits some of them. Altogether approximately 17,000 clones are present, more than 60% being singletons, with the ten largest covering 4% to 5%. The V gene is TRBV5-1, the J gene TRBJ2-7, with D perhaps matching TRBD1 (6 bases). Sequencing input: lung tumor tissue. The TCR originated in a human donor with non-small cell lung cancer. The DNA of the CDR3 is TGCGCCAGCAGCCTCACCGGGACATCATACGAGCAGTACTTC. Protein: CASSLTGTSYEQYF.